The rows below give T cell receptor beta chains drawn from one sample of a study of blood T cell repertoires in COVID-19. Clones were sequenced by immunoSEQ multiplex PCR, and TCRdb holds only the in-frame ones, with some missing. Among 150,000 to 200,000 clones listed, approximately 90% were seen once. The source material was peripheral blood. These receptors were collected from a man aged 25 to 40 with COVID-19, enrolled during active disease. Both conserved end residues are part of each CDR3. Fields, in order: CDR3 length, V gene, clone size, J gene, D gene, CDR3 protein, CDR3 DNA. The D gene is left open where the match is weak. The size entry is marked missing in some rows and otherwise reads once, few, many or a size class.

cdr3_length: 15
v_call: TRBV28
clone_size: .
j_call: TRBJ1-1
d_call: .
cdr3_aa: CASTPADFMNTEAFF
cdr3_nt: TGTGCCAGCACCCCGGCCGACTTCATGAACACTGAAGCTTTCTTT

cdr3_length: 13
v_call: TRBV2
clone_size: .
j_call: TRBJ1-5
d_call: TRBD1
cdr3_aa: CASRRDSNQPQHF
cdr3_nt: TGTGCCAGCAGACGGGACAGTAATCAGCCCCAGCATTTT

cdr3_length: 14
v_call: TRBV9
clone_size: .
j_call: TRBJ1-2
d_call: .
cdr3_aa: CASSVDRNDYGYTF
cdr3_nt: TGTGCCAGCAGCGTCGACAGGAACGACTATGGCTACACCTTC

cdr3_length: 15
v_call: TRBV9
clone_size: .
j_call: TRBJ2-5
d_call: .
cdr3_aa: CASSPWDTNQETQYF
cdr3_nt: TGTGCCAGCAGCCCATGGGACACTAACCAAGAGACCCAGTACTTC

cdr3_length: 15
v_call: TRBV18
clone_size: .
j_call: TRBJ1-5
d_call: TRBD1
cdr3_aa: CASSPRDRESQPQHF
cdr3_nt: TGTGCCAGCTCACCACGGGACAGGGAGAGTCAGCCCCAGCATTTT

cdr3_length: 14
v_call: TRBV30
clone_size: .
j_call: TRBJ1-6
d_call: .
cdr3_aa: CAWGRGTVNSPLHF
cdr3_nt: TGTGCCTGGGGAAGGGGTACCGTGAATTCACCCCTCCACTTT

cdr3_length: 15
v_call: TRBV4-1
clone_size: .
j_call: TRBJ2-2
d_call: .
cdr3_aa: CASSQGQGMIGELFF
cdr3_nt: TGCGCCAGCAGCCAAGGCCAGGGTATGATCGGGGAGCTGTTTTTT

cdr3_length: 15
v_call: TRBV6-2/TRBV6-3
clone_size: .
j_call: TRBJ2-5
d_call: .
cdr3_aa: CASSYLGQSQETQYF
cdr3_nt: TGTGCCAGCAGTTACTTAGGACAGTCCCAAGAGACCCAGTACTTC

cdr3_length: 15
v_call: TRBV18
clone_size: .
j_call: TRBJ1-4
d_call: TRBD1
cdr3_aa: CASSPPTGPNEKLFF
cdr3_nt: TGTGCCAGCTCACCACCGACAGGGCCTAATGAAAAACTGTTTTTT

cdr3_length: 16
v_call: TRBV5-6
clone_size: .
j_call: TRBJ2-1
d_call: TRBD2
cdr3_aa: CASSWETSGRSVAQFF
cdr3_nt: TGTGCCAGCAGCTGGGAGACTAGCGGGAGATCAGTTGCGCAGTTCTTC

cdr3_length: 15
v_call: TRBV3-1/TRBV3-2
clone_size: .
j_call: TRBJ2-7
d_call: TRBD1
cdr3_aa: CASSPRGQISYEQYF
cdr3_nt: TGTGCCAGCAGCCCTCGGGGACAGATCTCCTACGAGCAGTACTTC

cdr3_length: 12
v_call: TRBV7-9
clone_size: .
j_call: TRBJ2-5
d_call: .
cdr3_aa: CASRLSGETQYF
cdr3_nt: TGTGCCAGCAGACTCTCCGGGGAGACCCAGTACTTC

cdr3_length: 18
v_call: TRBV27
clone_size: .
j_call: TRBJ2-7
d_call: .
cdr3_aa: CASSLSRGTAKGSYEQYF
cdr3_nt: TGTGCCAGCAGTTTATCTCGCGGGACAGCGAAGGGATCCTACGAGCAGTACTTC

cdr3_length: 16
v_call: TRBV4-3
clone_size: .
j_call: TRBJ2-7
d_call: TRBD2
cdr3_aa: CASSQDTTSESYEQYF
cdr3_nt: TGCGCCAGCAGCCAAGATACGACTAGCGAGAGCTACGAGCAGTACTTC

cdr3_length: 14
v_call: TRBV6-6
clone_size: .
j_call: TRBJ2-5
d_call: .
cdr3_aa: CASSYLAAKETQYF
cdr3_nt: TGTGCCAGCAGTTACCTGGCGGCTAAAGAGACCCAGTACTTC

cdr3_length: 16
v_call: TRBV2
clone_size: .
j_call: TRBJ1-1
d_call: .
cdr3_aa: CASSDSRDTINTEAFF
cdr3_nt: TGTGCCAGCAGTGATTCCCGGGACACGATTAACACTGAAGCTTTCTTT

cdr3_length: 13
v_call: TRBV6-5
clone_size: .
j_call: TRBJ1-6
d_call: .
cdr3_aa: CATRSSYNSPLHF
cdr3_nt: TGTGCCACGAGAAGCTCCTATAATTCACCCCTCCACTTT

cdr3_length: 14
v_call: TRBV5-1
clone_size: .
j_call: TRBJ2-2
d_call: .
cdr3_aa: CASRKGQNTGELFF
cdr3_nt: TGCGCCAGCAGAAAGGGACAGAACACCGGGGAGCTGTTTTTT

cdr3_length: 13
v_call: TRBV27
clone_size: once
j_call: TRBJ1-4
d_call: TRBD1
cdr3_aa: CASRSTGREKLFF
cdr3_nt: TGTGCCAGCAGATCGACAGGGCGGGAAAAACTGTTTTTT

cdr3_length: 16
v_call: TRBV4-1
clone_size: .
j_call: TRBJ1-3
d_call: TRBD1
cdr3_aa: CASSQAGTGYRNTIYF
cdr3_nt: TGCGCCAGCAGCCAAGCCGGGACAGGGTACAGAAACACCATATATTTT

cdr3_length: 13
v_call: TRBV27
clone_size: .
j_call: TRBJ2-5
d_call: TRBD2
cdr3_aa: CASSLAGVETQYF
cdr3_nt: TGTGCCAGCAGTCTAGCGGGAGTAGAGACCCAGTACTTC

cdr3_length: 14
v_call: TRBV5-1
clone_size: .
j_call: TRBJ2-5
d_call: .
cdr3_aa: CASSLGTDQETQYF
cdr3_nt: TGCGCCAGCAGCTTGGGCACAGACCAAGAGACCCAGTACTTC

cdr3_length: 16
v_call: TRBV6-6
clone_size: .
j_call: TRBJ2-3
d_call: TRBD2
cdr3_aa: CASSYSSLAGGDTQYF
cdr3_nt: TGTGCCAGCAGTTACTCATCCCTAGCGGGAGGAGATACGCAGTATTTT

cdr3_length: 17
v_call: TRBV6-1
clone_size: .
j_call: TRBJ2-5
d_call: .
cdr3_aa: CASSESLGWGGQETQYF
cdr3_nt: TGTGCCAGCAGTGAATCCCTAGGCTGGGGAGGCCAAGAGACCCAGTACTTC

cdr3_length: 17
v_call: TRBV28
clone_size: .
j_call: TRBJ1-1
d_call: TRBD1
cdr3_aa: CATDRDRGFEVNTEAFF
cdr3_nt: TGTGCCACAGACCGGGACAGGGGGTTTGAGGTTAACACTGAAGCTTTCTTT

cdr3_length: 16
v_call: TRBV19
clone_size: .
j_call: TRBJ1-3
d_call: TRBD1
cdr3_aa: CASSPRQGSSGNTIYF
cdr3_nt: TGTGCCAGTAGTCCCCGACAGGGGAGCTCTGGAAACACCATATATTTT

cdr3_length: 15
v_call: TRBV5-1
clone_size: once
j_call: TRBJ1-4
d_call: .
cdr3_aa: CASSLVRGGGEKLFF
cdr3_nt: TGCGCCAGCAGCTTGGTACGGGGAGGAGGTGAAAAACTGTTTTTT

cdr3_length: 16
v_call: TRBV6-5
clone_size: .
j_call: TRBJ2-1
d_call: TRBD2
cdr3_aa: CASSSDGLAANNEQFF
cdr3_nt: TGTGCCAGCAGTTCCGATGGACTAGCGGCTAACAATGAGCAGTTCTTC

cdr3_length: 17
v_call: TRBV9
clone_size: once
j_call: TRBJ2-5
d_call: TRBD2
cdr3_aa: CASSPIAGGPGLETQYF
cdr3_nt: TGTGCCAGCAGCCCTATAGCGGGGGGGCCTGGGTTGGAGACCCAGTACTTC

cdr3_length: 16
v_call: TRBV28
clone_size: few
j_call: TRBJ2-1
d_call: .
cdr3_aa: CASSFLSGSSYNEQFF
cdr3_nt: TGTGCCAGCAGTTTCCTTAGCGGAAGCTCCTACAATGAGCAGTTCTTC

cdr3_length: 14
v_call: TRBV28
clone_size: .
j_call: TRBJ1-2
d_call: .
cdr3_aa: CASSFWAGNYGYTF
cdr3_nt: TGTGCCAGCAGTTTTTGGGCGGGAAACTATGGCTACACCTTC

cdr3_length: 13
v_call: TRBV6-5
clone_size: once
j_call: TRBJ2-7
d_call: TRBD1
cdr3_aa: CASSYDRVYEQYF
cdr3_nt: TGTGCCAGCAGTTACGACAGGGTCTACGAGCAGTACTTC

cdr3_length: 14
v_call: TRBV27
clone_size: .
j_call: TRBJ2-7
d_call: .
cdr3_aa: CASSSRGGVYEQYF
cdr3_nt: TGTGCCAGCAGTTCCCGAGGGGGGGTTTACGAGCAGTACTTC

cdr3_length: 15
v_call: TRBV14
clone_size: .
j_call: TRBJ1-1
d_call: .
cdr3_aa: CASSPLGHWNTEAFF
cdr3_nt: TGTGCCAGCAGCCCCCTGGGACACTGGAACACTGAAGCTTTCTTT

cdr3_length: 12
v_call: TRBV12-3/TRBV12-4
clone_size: .
j_call: TRBJ1-1
d_call: .
cdr3_aa: CASSQGYTEAFF
cdr3_nt: TGTGCCAGCAGCCAGGGCTACACTGAAGCTTTCTTT

cdr3_length: 16
v_call: TRBV5-4
clone_size: few
j_call: TRBJ1-4
d_call: TRBD1
cdr3_aa: CASSLGDRVSLEKLFF
cdr3_nt: TGTGCCAGCAGCTTGGGGGACAGGGTCTCTCTTGAAAAACTGTTTTTT

cdr3_length: 13
v_call: TRBV2
clone_size: .
j_call: TRBJ2-7
d_call: .
cdr3_aa: CASARTVLYEQYF
cdr3_nt: TGTGCCAGCGCCCGTACGGTCCTCTACGAGCAGTACTTC

cdr3_length: 16
v_call: TRBV6-6
clone_size: .
j_call: TRBJ2-7
d_call: TRBD1
cdr3_aa: CASSYTGTGLTYEQYF
cdr3_nt: TGTGCCAGCAGTTACACCGGGACAGGGTTAACCTACGAGCAGTACTTC

cdr3_length: 16
v_call: TRBV13
clone_size: .
j_call: TRBJ1-4
d_call: .
cdr3_aa: CASSLFQGSTNEKLFF
cdr3_nt: TGTGCCAGCAGCTTATTTCAGGGATCAACTAATGAAAAACTGTTTTTT

cdr3_length: 17
v_call: TRBV30
clone_size: .
j_call: TRBJ1-1
d_call: TRBD1
cdr3_aa: CAWSVLRGQVPGTEAFF
cdr3_nt: TGTGCCTGGAGTGTACTAAGGGGGCAGGTGCCCGGGACTGAAGCTTTCTTT

cdr3_length: 15
v_call: TRBV6-5
clone_size: .
j_call: TRBJ2-1
d_call: TRBD2
cdr3_aa: CASILVAGGNNEQFF
cdr3_nt: TGTGCCAGCATCCTTGTAGCGGGAGGGAACAATGAGCAGTTCTTC

cdr3_length: 15
v_call: TRBV5-5
clone_size: .
j_call: TRBJ2-3
d_call: TRBD2
cdr3_aa: CASSWGLAGSDTQYF
cdr3_nt: TGTGCCAGCAGCTGGGGACTAGCGGGATCTGATACGCAGTATTTT

cdr3_length: 16
v_call: TRBV12-5
clone_size: .
j_call: TRBJ2-1
d_call: TRBD2
cdr3_aa: CASGRGALSGGDEQFF
cdr3_nt: TGTGCTAGTGGTCGTGGGGCCCTTAGCGGGGGCGATGAGCAGTTCTTC

cdr3_length: 13
v_call: TRBV19
clone_size: .
j_call: TRBJ2-3
d_call: .
cdr3_aa: CASSRRNTDTQYF
cdr3_nt: TGTGCCAGTAGTAGGAGAAACACAGATACGCAGTATTTT

cdr3_length: 19
v_call: TRBV4-3
clone_size: few
j_call: TRBJ2-3
d_call: TRBD2
cdr3_aa: CASSQDLAGGIPSTDTQYF
cdr3_nt: TGCGCCAGCAGCCAAGATTTAGCGGGGGGTATTCCTAGCACAGATACGCAGTATTTT

cdr3_length: 13
v_call: TRBV27
clone_size: .
j_call: TRBJ2-1
d_call: TRBD2
cdr3_aa: CASSPRVAGVTFF
cdr3_nt: TGTGCCAGCAGTCCCCGTGTAGCGGGGGTGACCTTCTTC

cdr3_length: 19
v_call: TRBV19
clone_size: .
j_call: TRBJ2-1
d_call: .
cdr3_aa: CASKKGARGSGRLSNEQFF
cdr3_nt: TGTGCCAGTAAGAAGGGGGCGAGGGGAAGCGGGAGACTATCCAATGAGCAGTTCTTC

cdr3_length: 13
v_call: TRBV12-3/TRBV12-4
clone_size: once
j_call: TRBJ1-2
d_call: TRBD1
cdr3_aa: CASAQGAKVGYTF
cdr3_nt: TGTGCCAGCGCACAGGGGGCGAAGGTAGGCTACACCTTC